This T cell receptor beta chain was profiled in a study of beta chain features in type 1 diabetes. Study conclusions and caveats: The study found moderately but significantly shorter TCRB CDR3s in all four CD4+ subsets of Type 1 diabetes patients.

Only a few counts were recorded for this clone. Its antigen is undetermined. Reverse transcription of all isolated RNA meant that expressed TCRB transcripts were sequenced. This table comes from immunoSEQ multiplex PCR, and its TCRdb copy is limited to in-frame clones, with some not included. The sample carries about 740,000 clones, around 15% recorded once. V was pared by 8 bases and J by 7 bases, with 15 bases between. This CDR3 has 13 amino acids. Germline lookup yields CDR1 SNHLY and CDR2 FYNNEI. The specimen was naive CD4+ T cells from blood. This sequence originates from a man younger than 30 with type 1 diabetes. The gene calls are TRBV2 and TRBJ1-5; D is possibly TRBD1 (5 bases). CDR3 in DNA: TGTGCCAGCGCTGCAGGGTTTGGACAGCCCCAGCATTTT. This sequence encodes CASAAGFGQPQHF.